This paragraph covers one T cell receptor beta chain sequence. Its antigen remains unidentified. This specimen comes from a study of persistence of HIV-infected CD4 T cells. Study-wide results and caveats: TCRbeta richness was lower in CMV- and Gag-responding cells than in anti-CD3/anti-CD28-responding cells. TCR oligoclonality correlated with proviral oligoclonality in the same sorted populations.

The libraries were made with immunoSEQ version 4 in survey mode. Sequencing was performed with immunoSEQ multiplex PCR; in TCRdb, only in-frame clones are kept and a portion is missing. The sample has about 20,000 clones; 65% are singletons. The stimulus was an HIV-1 Gag 15-mer peptide pool, about 1.1 ug/peptide/mL. CD4+ T cells upregulating both CD40 ligand and CD69 were sorted as responding cells. Adults with HIV-1 started suppressive ART while chronically infected. Inclusion required CMV-positive serology and CD4+ counts above 400 cells/uL. CDR1 LGHNA and CDR2 YNFKEQ come from the germline V gene. With 4 bases clipped from V and 1 base from J, the junction kept 4 bases outside the gene matches. The CDR3 consists of 16 residues.

This clonotype was obtained from an adult woman with HIV who was CMV-seropositive. This material consisted of CD4+ T cells sorted from PBMCs after roughly 19-hour stimulation, taken from a patient who received antiretroviral therapy. The chain carries TRBV4-2 and TRBJ2-3, with 11 bases matching TRBD2. The CDR3 DNA sequence: TGTGCCAGCAGCCCTCTACTAGCGGGGGGCACAGATACGCAGTATTTT. Its protein is CASSPLLAGGTDTQYF.